This entry lists 21 T cell receptor beta chains sequenced from one sample in a study of blood T cell repertoires in COVID-19. The method was immunoSEQ multiplex PCR; TCRdb's version includes in-frame clones alone and lacks a portion of them. Among about 190,000 clones listed, roughly 80% were seen once. Sequences were obtained from peripheral blood. The receptors stem from a woman aged 40 to 49 with acute or convalescent COVID-19.

The chain uses TRBV28 and TRBJ1-2; 8 nucleotides agree with TRBD1. Germline values: CDR1 MDHEN, CDR2 SYDVKM. The CDR3 length is 13 residues. V lost 5 bases to trimming and J lost 7 bases; unmatched junction nucleotides: 6. The CDR3 region is CASSPKQGGGYTF. DNA for the CDR3: TGTGCCAGCAGTCCAAAACAGGGGGGTGGCTACACCTTC.

This rearrangement joins TRBV6-4 to TRBJ2-1, with TRBD2 identical over 9 bases. This CDR3 comprises 15 residues. V shed 3 bases, J shed 11 bases, and the junction held 11 bases outside the gene matches. Germline-derived CDR1 and CDR2 are MRHNA and SNTAGT. The CDR3 reads CASSEVAGEGNQQFF. DNA of the CDR3: TGTGCCAGCAGTGAGGTAGCGGGAGAAGGGAATCAGCAGTTCTTC.

The rearrangement links TRBV6-5 to TRBJ2-1, with D possibly being TRBD1 (6 bases). The V end was cut by 0 bases, the J end by 4 bases, with 7 bases between. Germline V gene sequence: CDR1 MNHEY, CDR2 SVGAGI. The CDR3 spans 14 residues. CDR3 amino acids: CASSYSTGYNEQFF. The CDR3 nucleotides are TGTGCCAGCAGTTACTCAACAGGGTACAATGAGCAGTTCTTC.

The gene calls are TRBV5-4 and TRBJ2-3; possibly TRBD2 for D (5 bases). The length of the CDR3 is 15 residues. V lost 10 bases and J lost 0, with 18 bases in between. Germline V gives CDR1 SGHNT, CDR2 YYREEE (reference sequence). The CDR3 loop is CAGKEGRRSTDTQYF. CDR3 nucleotides: TGTGCCGGAAAAGAGGGCCGGAGAAGCACAGATACGCAGTATTTT.

The CDR3 coding sequence is TGTGCCAGCAGCTTGGCCAGCGGGGGGGCAGATACGCAGTATTTT. Translated: CASSLASGGADTQYF. This rearrangement joins TRBV5-4 to TRBJ2-3; the match to TRBD2 covers 10 bases. V shed 0 bases, J shed 4 bases, and the junction held 2 bases outside the gene matches. There are 15 residues in the CDR3. In germline, CDR1 is SGHNT, CDR2 YYREEE (reference sequence).

This chain links TRBV19 with TRBJ1-2; D ambiguous. This CDR3 has 14 residues. V lost 7 bases to trimming and J lost 1 base, with 13 bases between them. From germline, CDR1 is LNHDA and CDR2 SQIVND (reference sequence). DNA of the CDR3: TGTGCCAGTAAAGGAGGAACTATTAACTATGGCTACACCTTC. This encodes CASKGGTINYGYTF.

In its sample, this clone was seen once. This CDR3 reads CAWSVALNTEAFF. CDR3 nucleotide sequence: TGTGCCTGGAGTGTAGCCCTGAACACTGAAGCTTTCTTT. The chain couples TRBV30 to TRBJ1-1; D remains ambiguous. Germline V lookup: CDR1 GTSNPN, CDR2 SVGIG (reference sequence). Trimming removed 0 bases from V and 0 bases from J, with 5 bases in between. CDR3 size: 13 residues.

This clone was observed once. This sequence joins TRBV5-8 and TRBJ2-1, with D possibly being TRBD2 (5 bases). V dropped 3 bases and J dropped 2 bases, with 21 bases sitting between them. Germline lookup yields CDR1 SGHTS and CDR2 YDEGEE. The CDR3 covers 18 residues. CDR3 region: CASSSLEALTLPYNEQFF. The DNA for the CDR3 is TGTGCCAGCAGCTCCCTGGAGGCACTCACCCTCCCCTACAATGAGCAGTTCTTC.

There are a few counts of this clone. The chain is built from TRBV12-3 or TRBV12-4 and TRBJ1-1; no clear D. The CDR3 is 12 amino acids. The V end was cut by 5 bases, the J end by 7 bases, with 11 bases between. Here the CDR3 DNA reads TGTGCCAGCAGTGCATTTCAGGATGAAGCTTTCTTT. Protein: CASSAFQDEAFF.

The CDR3 DNA reads as TGTGCCAGCAGCCGGCTAGGGGCTAGCTCCTACAATGAGCAGTTCTTC. It specifies CASSRLGASSYNEQFF. The chain joins TRBV14 to TRBJ2-1, with a tentative D call TRBD1 (5 bases). The V end lost 4 bases, the J end lost 0 bases, and 13 bases lay between the germline ends. The CDR3 extends over 16 amino acids. CDR1 and CDR2 from the germline V gene are SGHDN and FVKESK.

In this sample, this clone turned up once. The chain recombines TRBV18 with TRBJ2-1, with 8 bases lining up with TRBD1. The J segment lost 12 bases and the V segment lost 2 bases, leaving 15 bases of the junction unmatched. The CDR3 spans 16 residues. Germline V gene data show CDR1 as KGHSH and CDR2 as LQKENI. The CDR3 region has the DNA TGTGCCAGCTCACCAGAGCAGGGGGCTCCAGCTAGAGGGCAGTTCTTC. This gives the protein CASSPEQGAPARGQFF. Variable domain in full (rest from reference TRBV18 and TRBJ2-1): NAGVMQNPRHLVRRRGQEARLRCSPMKGHSHVYWYRQLPEEGLKFMVYLQKENIIDESGMPKERFSAEFPKEGPSILRIQQVVRGDSAAYFCASSPEQGAPARGQFFGPGTRLTVL.

This chain joins TRBV5-1 and TRBJ2-7; D may be TRBD1 (6 bases). The V and J ends lost 5 bases and 7 bases respectively, with 28 bases between them. From germline, CDR1 is SGHRS and CDR2 YFSETQ. The CDR3 consists of 17 residues. The CDR3 region has the DNA TGCGCCAGCAGTTTCCTCACAGGGACCCTTGGGGGTGGAGAGCAGTACTTC. Translation: CASSFLTGTLGGGEQYF. Using reference TRBV5-1 and TRBJ2-7 for the parts outside the CDR3, the full variable domain is KAGVTQTPRYLIKTRGQQVTLSCSPISGHRSVSWYQQTPGQGLQFLFEYFSETQRNKGNFPGRFSGRQFSNSRSEMNVSTLELGDSALYLCASSFLTGTLGGGEQYFGPGTRLTVT.

This chain connects TRBV6-5 to TRBJ1-1; D is undetermined. This CDR3 has 14 residues. Per the germline V gene, CDR1 is MNHEY and CDR2 is SVGAGI. V was cut by 1 base and J by 5 bases, with 11 bases left in between. CDR3 amino acids: CASSYFGLLTEAFF. CDR3 DNA: TGTGCCAGCAGTTACTTTGGGCTTTTAACTGAAGCTTTCTTT.

The chain uses TRBV6-5 and TRBJ1-2; possibly TRBD1 for D (5 bases). The germline CDR1 and CDR2 sequences are MNHEY and SVGAGI. CDR3 length: 14 residues. V was cut by 0 bases and J by 2 bases, with 7 bases left in between. This chain's CDR3 is CASSYSGGNYGYTF. The CDR3 DNA reads TGTGCCAGCAGTTACTCGGGGGGGAACTATGGCTACACCTTC.

V is TRBV7-9 and J is TRBJ1-2; D uncertain. V was trimmed by 3 bases and J by 5 bases, leaving 19 bases between them. The germline V gene has CDR1 SEHNR and CDR2 FQNEAQ (reference sequence). There are 16 residues in the CDR3. This CDR3 reads CASSFQRNIISYGYTF. The CDR3, as DNA: TGTGCCAGCAGCTTCCAGAGGAACATCATTTCATATGGCTACACCTTC.

This clone was detected once. The rearrangement links TRBV2 to TRBJ1-1, with a possible D match to TRBD1 (5 bases). Looked up from germline, CDR1 is SNHLY and CDR2 is FYNNEI. Trimming took 5 bases from V and 3 from J, leaving 13 bases between them. CDR3 length: 14 amino acids. The CDR3 sequence: CASSLTDKDTEAFF. The CDR3 DNA reads as TGTGCCAGCAGTTTGACAGACAAGGACACTGAAGCTTTCTTT.

The CDR3 nucleotides read TGCGCCAGCAGTGGGGCTAGCTCTCCTAATGAGCAGTTCTTC. This codes for CASSGASSPNEQFF. This chain connects TRBV10-1 to TRBJ2-1; tentative D call: TRBD2 (5 bases). The CDR3 runs 14 residues. Germline V gene data show CDR1 as WNHNN and CDR2 as SYGVQD (reference sequence). Between the trimmed V and J ends, which lost 4 bases and 7 bases, there was a span of 14 bases.

This clone was found once. The chain links TRBV10-2 to TRBJ2-1; 7 positions match TRBD2. CDR3 size: 16 residues. CDR1 and CDR2 from the germline V gene are WSHSY and SAAADI. The V gene end was trimmed by 6 bases and the J gene end by 5 bases; junction bases not matched to a gene: 13. The CDR3 is CASSAGGGKYHNEQFF. The CDR3 region has the DNA TGCGCCAGCAGCGCTGGGGGAGGGAAGTACCACAATGAGCAGTTCTTC.

The V call is TRBV19, the J call TRBJ1-1; D may be TRBD1 (5 bases). Trimming cost V 5 bases and J 4 bases, with 14 bases left between them. The length of the CDR3 is 14 residues. Per germline, CDR1 LNHDA and CDR2 SQIVND (reference sequence). This CDR3 is CASSRGDWGTEAFF. The CDR3 DNA reads as TGTGCCAGTAGTCGGGGGGATTGGGGCACTGAAGCTTTCTTT.

The chain recombines TRBV4-1 with TRBJ2-2, with a possible D match to TRBD2 (6 bases). The CDR3 has 17 residues. V dropped 1 base and J dropped 2 bases, with 14 bases sitting between them. Looked up from germline, CDR1 is MGHRA and CDR2 is YSYEKL. Written as DNA, the CDR3 is TGCGCCAGCAGCCAAGCTCCGGGACTCCAAAACACCGGGGAGCTGTTTTTT. Its translation: CASSQAPGLQNTGELFF.

The chain combines TRBV9 with TRBJ1-1, with D unclear. The CDR3 length is 15 residues. Germline V lookup: CDR1 SGDLS, CDR2 YYNGEE. The V gene lost 1 base and the J gene lost 4 bases, with 14 bases spanning the gap. This CDR3 is CASSVTPGGSTEAFF. For the CDR3, the DNA is TGTGCCAGCAGCGTAACCCCTGGTGGGAGCACTGAAGCTTTCTTT.